This T cell receptor (beta chain) was observed in a study of type 1 regulatory T cells. About the study: This in vitro CD4 product, T-allo10, is enriched for Tr1 cells and alloantigen-specific. Notes on the study in general: Type 1 regulatory T cells had a more restricted TCR repertoire than non-type 1 regulatory T cells.

TCRdb reprocessed the reads via MiXCR and lists one record per CDR3 protein. Of about 67,000 distinct CDR3 sequences listed, nearly 50% are singletons. The CDR3 contains 15 residues. V dropped 5 bases and J dropped 0 bases, with 12 bases sitting between them. Germline lookup yields CDR1 SEHNR and CDR2 FQNEAQ (reference sequence). As concerns this clonotype: Antigen specificity is unknown.

The sample comprised cultured non-Tr1 T cells, either the whole culture or a sorted T cell fraction (not recorded which). The rearrangement uses TRBV7-9 and TRBJ2-3; no definite D call. This receptor was obtained from a human donor in good health. The CDR3 sequence: CASSATKPSTDTQYF. The DNA of the CDR3 is TGTGCCAGCAGCGCCACTAAACCTAGCACAGATACGCAGTATTTT.